This T cell receptor beta chain was documented in a study of blood T cells in healthy people across ages. The germline V gene has CDR1 LGHNA and CDR2 YSLEER. The CDR3 totals 17 residues. The V end was cut by 0 bases, the J end by 5 bases, with 18 bases between. PCR was performed a second time for roughly 7 to 12 cycles using a sample-barcoded 5' primer and a J-beta primer mix. TCRdb reprocessed the 5' RACE reads with MiXCR, giving one entry per CDR3 protein. The sample includes roughly 1.9 million distinct CDR3 sequences, more than 35% of them seen just once. The sequence derives from a human donor in good health. Input material: blood. This chain links TRBV4-3 with TRBJ2-3; D possibly corresponds to TRBD2 (6 bases). The CDR3 loop is CASSQEPHPGSGDTQYF. CDR3 bases: TGCGCCAGCAGCCAAGAGCCCCACCCGGGTAGCGGAGATACGCAGTATTTT.